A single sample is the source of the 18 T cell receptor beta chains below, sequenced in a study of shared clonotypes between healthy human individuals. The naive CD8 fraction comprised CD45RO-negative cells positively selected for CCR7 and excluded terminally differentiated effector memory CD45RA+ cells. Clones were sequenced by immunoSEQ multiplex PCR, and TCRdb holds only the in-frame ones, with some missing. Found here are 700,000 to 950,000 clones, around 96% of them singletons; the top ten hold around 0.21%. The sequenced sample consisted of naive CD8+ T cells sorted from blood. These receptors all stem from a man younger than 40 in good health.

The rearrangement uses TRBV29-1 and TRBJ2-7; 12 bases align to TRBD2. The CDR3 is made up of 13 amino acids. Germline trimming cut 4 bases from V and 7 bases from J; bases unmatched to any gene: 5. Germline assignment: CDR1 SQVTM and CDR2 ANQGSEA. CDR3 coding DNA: TGCAGCGTTGGACTAGCGGGAGTGCCGGAGCAGTACTTC. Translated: CSVGLAGVPEQYF.

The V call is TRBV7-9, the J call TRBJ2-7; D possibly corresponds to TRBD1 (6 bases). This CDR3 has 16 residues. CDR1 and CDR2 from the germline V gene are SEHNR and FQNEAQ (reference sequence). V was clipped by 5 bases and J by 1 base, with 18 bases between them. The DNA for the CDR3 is TGTGCCAGCAGCGGCGCGACAGGACTTTCGTCCTACGAGCAGTACTTC. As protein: CASSGATGLSSYEQYF. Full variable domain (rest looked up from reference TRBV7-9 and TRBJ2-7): DTGVSQNPRHKITKRGQNVTFRCDPISEHNRLYWYRQTLGQGPEFLTYFQNEAQLEKSRLLSDRFSAERPKGSFSTLEIQRTEQGDSAMYLCASSGATGLSSYEQYFGPGTRLTVT.

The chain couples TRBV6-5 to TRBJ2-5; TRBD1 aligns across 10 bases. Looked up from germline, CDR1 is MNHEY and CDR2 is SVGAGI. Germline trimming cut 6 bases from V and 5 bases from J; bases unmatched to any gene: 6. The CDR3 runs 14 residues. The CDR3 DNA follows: TGTGCCAGCAGAGACAGGGGGCGAGGGGAGACCCAGTACTTC. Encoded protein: CASRDRGRGETQYF.

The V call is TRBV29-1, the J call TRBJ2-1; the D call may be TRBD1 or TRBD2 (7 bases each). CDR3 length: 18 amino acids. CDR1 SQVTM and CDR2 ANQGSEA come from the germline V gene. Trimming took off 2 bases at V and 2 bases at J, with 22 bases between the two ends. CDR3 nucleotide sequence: TGCAGCGTTGAACTAGCTAGCGGTCAGGGGGGCACCTACAATGAGCAGTTCTTC. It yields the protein CSVELASGQGGTYNEQFF.

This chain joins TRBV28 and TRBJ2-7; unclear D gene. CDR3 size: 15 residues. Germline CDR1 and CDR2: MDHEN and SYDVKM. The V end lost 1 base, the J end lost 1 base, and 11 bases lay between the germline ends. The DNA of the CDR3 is TGTGCCAGCAGTTTATTGGCAGGTTATTCCTACGAGCAGTACTTC. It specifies CASSLLAGYSYEQYF.

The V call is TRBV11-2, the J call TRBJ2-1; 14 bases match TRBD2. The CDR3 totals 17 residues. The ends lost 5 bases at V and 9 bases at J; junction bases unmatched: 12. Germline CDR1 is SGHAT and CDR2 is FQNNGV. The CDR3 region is CASSPSPGLAGVGEQFF. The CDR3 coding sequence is TGTGCCAGCAGCCCATCGCCGGGACTAGCGGGAGTAGGTGAGCAGTTCTTC.

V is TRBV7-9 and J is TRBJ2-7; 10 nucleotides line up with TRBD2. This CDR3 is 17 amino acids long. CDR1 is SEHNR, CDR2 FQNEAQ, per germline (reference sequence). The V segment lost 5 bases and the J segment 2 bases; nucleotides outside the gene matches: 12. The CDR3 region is CASSPVGHGLAAYEQYF. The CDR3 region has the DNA TGTGCCAGCAGCCCAGTAGGCCATGGACTAGCGGCCTACGAGCAGTACTTC.

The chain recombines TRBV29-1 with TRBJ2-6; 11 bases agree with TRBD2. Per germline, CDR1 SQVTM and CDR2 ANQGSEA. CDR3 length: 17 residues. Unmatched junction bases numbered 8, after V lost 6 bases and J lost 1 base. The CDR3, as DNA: TGCAGCGTCGACGGGACTAGCGGAGTTTCTGGGGCCAACGTCCTGACTTTC. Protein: CSVDGTSGVSGANVLTF.

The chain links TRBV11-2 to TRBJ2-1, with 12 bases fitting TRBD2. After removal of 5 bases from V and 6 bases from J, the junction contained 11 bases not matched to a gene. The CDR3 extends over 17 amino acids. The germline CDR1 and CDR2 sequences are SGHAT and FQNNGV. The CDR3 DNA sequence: TGTGCCAGCAGCCCCTGGACTAGCGGGGAGTGGGGCAATGAGCAGTTCTTC. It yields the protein CASSPWTSGEWGNEQFF.

DNA for the CDR3: TGTGCCAGCAGCCCCCGTGCTAGCGGGACTACCTACAATGAGCAGTTCTTC. Amino acid sequence: CASSPRASGTTYNEQFF. The chain is built from TRBV11-2 and TRBJ2-1; 9 bases are shared with TRBD2. V gave up 5 bases and J gave up 2 bases; unmatched junction bases: 10. The V gene's germline CDR1 is SGHAT and CDR2 FQNNGV. The length of the CDR3 is 17 residues.

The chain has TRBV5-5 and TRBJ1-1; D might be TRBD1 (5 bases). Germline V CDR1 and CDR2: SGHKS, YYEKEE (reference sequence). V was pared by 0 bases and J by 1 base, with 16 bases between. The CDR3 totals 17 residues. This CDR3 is CASSLAGEGLKNTEAFF. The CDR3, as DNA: TGTGCCAGCAGCTTGGCCGGTGAGGGACTCAAGAACACTGAAGCTTTCTTT. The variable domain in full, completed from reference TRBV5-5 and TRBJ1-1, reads DAGVTQSPTHLIKTRGQQVTLRCSPISGHKSVSWYQQVLGQGPQFIFQYYEKEERGRGNFPDRFSARQFPNYSSELNVNALLLGDSALYLCASSLAGEGLKNTEAFFGQGTRLTVV.

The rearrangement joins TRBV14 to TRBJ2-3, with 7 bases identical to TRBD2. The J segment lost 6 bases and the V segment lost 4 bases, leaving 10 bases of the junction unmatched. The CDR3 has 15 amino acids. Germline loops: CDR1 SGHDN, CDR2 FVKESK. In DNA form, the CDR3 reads TGTGCCAGCAGCCTGCAGCGGGACCCCCACGATACGCAGTATTTT. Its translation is CASSLQRDPHDTQYF.

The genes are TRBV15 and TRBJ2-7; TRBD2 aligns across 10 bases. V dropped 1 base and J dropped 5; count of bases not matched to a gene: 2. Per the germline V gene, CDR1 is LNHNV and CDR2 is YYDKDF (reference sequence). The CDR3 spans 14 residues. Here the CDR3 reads CATSRGLAGDEQYF. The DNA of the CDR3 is TGTGCCACCAGCAGAGGGCTAGCGGGAGACGAGCAGTACTTC.

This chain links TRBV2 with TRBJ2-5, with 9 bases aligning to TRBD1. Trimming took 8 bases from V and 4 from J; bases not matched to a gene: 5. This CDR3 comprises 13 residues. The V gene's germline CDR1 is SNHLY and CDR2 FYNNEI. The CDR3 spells CASRDRVGETQYF. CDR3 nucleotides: TGTGCCAGCCGGGACAGGGTAGGAGAGACCCAGTACTTC. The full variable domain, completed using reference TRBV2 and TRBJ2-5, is EPEVTQTPSHQVTQMGQEVILRCVPISNHLYFYWYRQILGQKVEFLVSFYNNEISEKSEIFDDQFSVERPDGSNFTLKIRSTKLEDSAMYFCASRDRVGETQYFGPGTRLLVL.

CDR3 in DNA: TGTGCCAGCCTCTTAGCCGGAGGGAGGCCTGAGCAGTTCTTC. It yields the protein CASLLAGGRPEQFF. This sequence joins TRBV6-6 and TRBJ2-1; maybe TRBD2 (6 bases). Germline assignment: CDR1 MNHNY and CDR2 SVGAGI (reference sequence). The V and J ends lost 8 bases and 9 bases respectively, with 20 bases between them. CDR3 length equals 14 residues.

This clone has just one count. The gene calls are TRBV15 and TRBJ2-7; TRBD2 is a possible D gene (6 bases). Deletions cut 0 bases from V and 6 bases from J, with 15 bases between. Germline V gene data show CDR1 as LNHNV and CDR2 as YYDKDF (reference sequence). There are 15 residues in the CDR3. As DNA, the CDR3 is TGTGCCACCAGCAGAGATAACCCCGGGAGAGGCGAGCAGTACTTC. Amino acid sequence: CATSRDNPGRGEQYF.

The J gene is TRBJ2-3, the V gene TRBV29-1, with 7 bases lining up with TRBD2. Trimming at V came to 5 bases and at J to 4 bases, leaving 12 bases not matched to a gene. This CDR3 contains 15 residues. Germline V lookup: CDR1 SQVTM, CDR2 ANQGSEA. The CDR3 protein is CSVILAWSVADTQYF. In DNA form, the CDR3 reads TGCAGCGTTATACTAGCGTGGAGCGTCGCAGATACGCAGTATTTT.

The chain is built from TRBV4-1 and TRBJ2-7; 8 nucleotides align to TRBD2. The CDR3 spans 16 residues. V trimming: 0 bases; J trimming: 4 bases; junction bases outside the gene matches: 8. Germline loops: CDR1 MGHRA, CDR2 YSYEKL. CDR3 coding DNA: TGCGCCAGCAGCCAAGAAACGAGTCGGGGGGGATACGAGCAGTACTTC. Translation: CASSQETSRGGYEQYF.